This section outlines one T cell receptor (beta chain) sequence together with its context. The antigen remains unidentified. This sample stems from a study of T cell responses to AZD1222 COVID-19 vaccine. Study observations and caveats: Sampled repertoires all dated from after the peak T cell response. As reported, nearly half of all spike-specific TCRs target variant regions that are unmutated.

Looked up from germline, CDR1 is SGHDT and CDR2 is YYEEEE. The CDR3 runs 15 residues. V dropped 4 bases and J dropped 4 bases, with 17 bases sitting between them. Measured with immunoSEQ multiplex PCR; TCRdb has only the in-frame clones, and not every one. The sample lists 70,000 or so clones, roughly 83% occurring once. The sequenced sample was peripheral blood, obtained 28 days after the second AZD1222 dose. The sequence came from an adult who received the AZD1222 COVID-19 vaccine. V usage is TRBV5-6 and J usage is TRBJ2-5, with a possible D match to TRBD1 (6 bases). In nucleotides, the CDR3 is TGTGCCAGCAGCCCCAGGGGAAGATCCAGAGAGACCCAGTACTTC. It encodes CASSPRGRSRETQYF.